These T cell receptor beta chains were read from a single sample in a study of shared clonotypes between healthy human individuals. Profiling relied on immunoSEQ multiplex PCR, and the TCRdb table lists in-frame clones only, not all of them. The sample holds around 2.5 million clones, over 85% seen once. Sequencing used naive CD4+ T cells from PBMCs. The origin of the receptors is a man aged 18 to 30 in good health. Some clones in this sample may be carry-over from other donors' samples. Each CDR3 is given with its conserved first and last residue. A D gene is named only where the DNA matches it firmly. Clone size appears in some rows only: once, few, many, or a class for an expanded clone.

. TRBJ1-5 TRBV6-6 . TGTGCCACCGGGAAGGGGCAGGGATATCTCGGGCCCCAGCATTTT CATGKGQGYLGPQHF
. TRBJ2-7 TRBV4-1 TRBD1 TGCGCCAGCAGCCCGTTGGGACAGGGGAGTTCCTACGAGCAGTACTTC CASSPLGQGSSYEQYF
. TRBJ1-1 TRBV11-2 . TGTGCCAGCAGGCCGACGCGGGTTGCTTCTGAAGCTTTCTTT CASRPTRVASEAFF
. TRBJ2-4 TRBV7-8 . TGTGCCAGCAGCTTAGCGCGGGGAAACATTCAGTACTTC CASSLARGNIQYF
once TRBJ2-1 TRBV29-1 . TGCAGCGTTGATGGGGGCAGGGGTATGATAGTGTTTTGGGAGAACAATGAGCAGTTCTTC CSVDGGRGMIVFWENNEQFF
. TRBJ2-2 TRBV7-2 TRBD1 TGTGCCAGCAGCCTTAGGACAGGAACGAACACCGGGGAGCTGTTTTTT CASSLRTGTNTGELFF
once TRBJ1-5 TRBV5-1 . TGCGCCAGCAGCTTGGAGGTGAATCAGCCCCAGCATTTT CASSLEVNQPQHF
. TRBJ1-3 TRBV5-5 TRBD1 TGTGCCAGCAGCCGGGGACAGCTCTCTGGAAACACCATATATTTT CASSRGQLSGNTIYF
. TRBJ1-2 TRBV19 . TGTGCCAGTAGTATCGGGGGGTCCTATGGCTACACCTTC CASSIGGSYGYTF
. TRBJ1-1 TRBV6-5 TRBD1 TGTGCCAGCAGTTCGACGGGACAGACGCTGAACACTGAAGCTTTCTTT CASSSTGQTLNTEAFF
. TRBJ2-7 TRBV7-2 . TGTGCCAGCAGCGTACCGGGTCCCGTAGGCAACGAGCAGTACTTC CASSVPGPVGNEQYF
. TRBJ1-2 TRBV20-1 TRBD1 TGCAGTGCTACCTGGACAGGAAGTCACTTC CSATWTGSHF
. TRBJ2-7 TRBV20-1 TRBD2 TGCAGTGCTGGGGGGGTCTACGAGCAGTACTTC CSAGGVYEQYF
. TRBJ2-1 TRBV19 . TGTGCCAGTAGTTTATGGGGACCGGAGCAGTTCTTC CASSLWGPEQFF
. TRBJ2-3 TRBV4-1 TRBD2 TGCGCCAGCAGCTCCCGAGCGGGAGGGCCATATACAGATACGCAGTATTTT CASSSRAGGPYTDTQYF
. TRBJ2-1 TRBV18 TRBD1 TGTGCCAGCTCACCGCCTGGACAGGGCTACAATGAGCAGTTCTTC CASSPPGQGYNEQFF
. TRBJ2-7 TRBV5-1 TRBD2 TGCGCCAGCAGCCTGACGGGGGGACCCTACGAGCAGTACTTC CASSLTGGPYEQYF
once TRBJ1-1 TRBV28 . TGTGCCAGCAGTTTTAAGGTAACGGGGGCCGGGGCATTCGACACTGAAGCTTTCTTT CASSFKVTGAGAFDTEAFF
. TRBJ1-3 TRBV5-1 . TGCGCCAGCAGCTTGTCAAGGGGTGGAAACACCATATATTTT CASSLSRGGNTIYF
few TRBJ1-1 TRBV29-1 TRBD1 TGCAGCGTCAGGGGGACTGAAGCTTTCTTT CSVRGTEAFF
. TRBJ2-7 TRBV2 . TGTGCCAGCAGTGCCCGGGTAGGGTCCTACGAGCAGTACTTC CASSARVGSYEQYF
. TRBJ2-3 TRBV5-1 TRBD2 TGCGCCAGCAGCGAAGACGGGGGGGAGAGTACGCAGTATTTT CASSEDGGESTQYF
once TRBJ2-1 TRBV19 . TGTGCCAGTAGTATGGTGGCCGTGTACAATGAGCAGTTCTTC CASSMVAVYNEQFF
. TRBJ1-3 TRBV6-5 . TGTGCCAGCAGTATGACAGTCCCTGGAAACACCATATATTTT CASSMTVPGNTIYF
. TRBJ1-4 TRBV4-3 TRBD1 TGCGCCAGCAGCCAATTGGCAGGGGGTGAAAAACTGTTTTTT CASSQLAGGEKLFF
. TRBJ2-7 TRBV19 TRBD1 TGTGCCAGTAAAGAGGGACAGGGGGCTTTCTACGAGCAGTACTTC CASKEGQGAFYEQYF
. TRBJ1-2 TRBV28 . TGTGCCAGCAGTTTCCGAAACTATGGCTACACCTTC CASSFRNYGYTF
. TRBJ1-1 TRBV6-5 . TGTGCCAGCAGTTATGGCAGGGTGGCTTTCTTT CASSYGRVAFF
. TRBJ1-1 TRBV20-1 . TGCAGTGCTGCGAGGAACACTGAAGCTTTCTTT CSAARNTEAFF
. TRBJ1-1 TRBV27 TRBD1 TGTGCCAGCAGTGAGGGACAGGGGAGAGAAACTGAAGCTTTCTTT CASSEGQGRETEAFF
once TRBJ2-1 TRBV19 TRBD2 TGTGCCAGTAGTATCCTAGCGGGAGTGGGTAATGAGCAGTTCTTC CASSILAGVGNEQFF
. TRBJ2-2 TRBV29-1 TRBD1 TGCAGCGTAGGCGGACAGGGATCCACCGGGGAGCTGTTTTTT CSVGGQGSTGELFF
. TRBJ2-3 TRBV5-1 TRBD1 TGCGCCAGCAGCTCACAGGGGGCAGGCGATACGCAGTATTTT CASSSQGAGDTQYF
. TRBJ2-7 TRBV6-5 . TGTGCCAGCAGTTTCCATATCTTCCCCGGGGCCTACGAGCAGTACTTC CASSFHIFPGAYEQYF
. TRBJ1-5 TRBV7-2 . TGTGCCAGCAGCCGTTACAATCAGCCCCAGCATTTT CASSRYNQPQHF
. TRBJ2-3 TRBV29-1 TRBD2 TGCAGCGTCAAGCGGGAGGGGGGCACAGATACGCAGTATTTT CSVKREGGTDTQYF
few TRBJ1-1 TRBV2 . TGTGCCAGCAGTTCGAATATTAACACTGAAGCTTTCTTT CASSSNINTEAFF
. TRBJ2-1 TRBV7-2 . TGTGCCAGCGGCTTAGCGCCCGCAGGGGTTCTTTATGAGCAGTTCTTC CASGLAPAGVLYEQFF
. TRBJ2-1 TRBV9 TRBD2 TGTGCCAGCAGCGTAGCGCACCACGGGGGGTACGGCAATGAGCAGTTCTTC CASSVAHHGGYGNEQFF
. TRBJ1-5 TRBV4-1 TRBD1 TGCGCCAGCAGCCAAGATTCTACAGGGGGAAGGGGGGTGCAGCCCCAGCATTTT CASSQDSTGGRGVQPQHF
. TRBJ2-1 TRBV4-1 TRBD1 TGCGCCAGCAGCCAACCAGGGGGCAGGGTCCATGAGCAGTTCTTC CASSQPGGRVHEQFF
. TRBJ1-3 TRBV2 . TGTGCCAGCACTCTCCGTGGGGGTGCCGGAAACACCATATATTTT CASTLRGGAGNTIYF
once TRBJ2-5 TRBV30 . TGTGCCTGGAGTGTACTTGCAGGGAGTCAAGAGACCCAGTACTTC CAWSVLAGSQETQYF
. TRBJ2-2 TRBV6-6 . TGTGCCAGCACCCCGACAGGACTCACCGGGGAGCTGTTTTTT CASTPTGLTGELFF
. TRBJ2-2 TRBV15 TRBD1 TGTGCCACCAGCAGAGATCACGGACAGGGGAGGGCCGGGGAGCTGTTTTTT CATSRDHGQGRAGELFF
. TRBJ2-1 TRBV2 TRBD1 TGTGCCAGCAGTGTGGCAGGGGGCTTCTACAATGAGCAGTTCTTC CASSVAGGFYNEQFF
. TRBJ2-7 TRBV30 . TGTGCCTGGAGTAGTGGGGTGTCAAACGAGCAGTACTTC CAWSSGVSNEQYF
. TRBJ2-1 TRBV14 . TGTGCCAGCAGCCAAGTGGGAGCCCCCTACAATGAGCAGTTCTTC CASSQVGAPYNEQFF
. TRBJ2-7 TRBV18 . TGTGCCAGCTCACAAAGTGGCAGTAGCGACGAGCAGTACTTC CASSQSGSSDEQYF
few TRBJ1-1 TRBV4-1 . TGCGCCAGCAGCCAAACCCTCGTTCGTCAGAACACTGAAGCTTTCTTT CASSQTLVRQNTEAFF
. TRBJ2-3 TRBV9 TRBD2 TGTGCCAGCAGCGAGACTAGCGGGAGGGCAACAGATACGCAGTATTTT CASSETSGRATDTQYF
. TRBJ2-7 TRBV20-1 . TGCAGTGCTTACAGGGCGCCCGAGCAGTACTTC CSAYRAPEQYF
once TRBJ2-7 TRBV27 . TGTGCCAGCAGTTTGCGGGCGGCTACGACGGTTTACGAGCAGTACTTC CASSLRAATTVYEQYF
. TRBJ2-1 TRBV14 . TGTGCCAGCAGTCTAGAACTGGGTCCCTACGAGCAGTTCTTC CASSLELGPYEQFF